This section outlines one T cell receptor (beta chain) sequence together with its context. The target antigen is unknown. This CDR3 region has 13 residues. Trimming shortened V by 5 bases and J by 5 bases, and 12 bases separated the two germline ends. Germline CDR1 and CDR2: SNHLY and FYNNEI. This specimen comes from a study of cytomegalovirus exposure and HLA in healthy donors. Whole-study context: Earlier work reported 100 million or so unique TCR beta sequences from about 170 million T cells. Early released data comprised tens of millions of unique TCRs from HLA-typed donors. Study observations and caveats: Most of the CMV-associated TCR beta chains (in a later analysis) appeared to be HLA-restricted. Excluded were some V segments that proved indistinguishable, including TRBV6-2 and TRBV6-3.

Amplification used 60 Vbeta primers and 13 Jbeta primers. Profiled with immunoSEQ multiplex PCR; TCRdb holds only in-frame clones, not every one. The table lists 150,000 to 170,000 clones, approximately 80% of them singletons. The V gene is TRBV2, the J gene TRBJ2-5; tentatively, D is TRBD1 (6 bases). The sequence was obtained from a man aged 25 to 40 in good health and CMV-seropositive. Sample: PBMCs. The CDR3 here is CASSTGLLETQYF. The CDR3 DNA sequence: TGTGCCAGCAGTACAGGGTTATTGGAGACCCAGTACTTC.